The rows below give T cell receptor beta chains drawn from one sample of a study of blood T cell repertoires in COVID-19. Assay: immunoSEQ multiplex PCR; the TCRdb copy retains only in-frame clones and omits some. The table has roughly 390,000 clones, approximately 81% seen once. The sample taken for sequencing was peripheral blood. The receptors come from a woman between 18 and 30 years old with acute or convalescent COVID-19. Each CDR3 is given with its conserved first and last residue. D genes are given only for firm matches.

J gene,D gene,V gene,CDR3 DNA,CDR3 protein
TRBJ2-1,NA,TRBV27,TGTGCCAGCAGTTCGGAGACTTACGACTTCTACAATGAGCAGTTCTTC,CASSSETYDFYNEQFF
TRBJ2-7,TRBD1,TRBV2,TGTGCCAGCAGGCCCGGGACAGGTCTTTTCTACGAGCAGTACTTC,CASRPGTGLFYEQYF
TRBJ2-3,NA,TRBV5-1,TGCGCCAGCAGCTTGCGAGGAGATACGCAGTATTTT,CASSLRGDTQYF
TRBJ2-7,NA,TRBV5-1,TGCGCCAGCAGCTTGGACAGTACCTACGAGCAGTACTTC,CASSLDSTYEQYF
TRBJ2-3,TRBD1,TRBV29-1,TGCAGCGCCGATCGGACAGGGTCGACAGATACGCAGTATTTT,CSADRTGSTDTQYF
TRBJ1-1,TRBD1,TRBV5-4,TGTGCCAGCAGACCCACAGGGGGCCCGAACACTGAAGCTTTCTTT,CASRPTGGPNTEAFF
TRBJ1-1,NA,TRBV6-5,TGTGCCAGCCGCAAAAGTAAGGGGGTGGAAGCTTTCTTT,CASRKSKGVEAFF
TRBJ2-3,NA,TRBV18,TGTGCCAGCTCACCACCGGAGCTCGGGGATACGCAGTATTTT,CASSPPELGDTQYF
TRBJ2-5,NA,TRBV5-1,TGCGCCAGCCGGTCATATTCCAAACTTCCCCGCGGAGAGACCCAGTACTTC,CASRSYSKLPRGETQYF
TRBJ2-5,TRBD1,TRBV7-9,TGTGCCAGCAGTCTTGACAGGGAAGAGACCCAGTACTTC,CASSLDREETQYF
TRBJ1-4,NA,TRBV12-5,TGTGCTAGTGGTTTGGACAGGGACGAAAAACTGTTTTTT,CASGLDRDEKLFF
TRBJ1-1,NA,TRBV19,TGTGCCAGTAGTATGATGTCCGGACTCGAGAACACTGAAGCTTTCTTT,CASSMMSGLENTEAFF
TRBJ2-1,NA,TRBV6-1,TGTGCCAGCAGTGAAGCTACCCCCCTTAGCGGCCTCTTC,CASSEATPLSGLF
TRBJ2-7,TRBD1,TRBV28,TGTGCCAGCAGCGCCCGTGCCTGGACAGGGCCCTACTACGAGCAGTACTTC,CASSARAWTGPYYEQYF
TRBJ2-5,NA,TRBV5-6,TGTGCCAGCAGCTTGGCGGGTTCCCAAGAGACCCAGTACTTC,CASSLAGSQETQYF
TRBJ2-1,TRBD1,TRBV6-5,TGTGCCAGCAGACAGGGGGCGGGGAATGAGCAGTTCTTC,CASRQGAGNEQFF